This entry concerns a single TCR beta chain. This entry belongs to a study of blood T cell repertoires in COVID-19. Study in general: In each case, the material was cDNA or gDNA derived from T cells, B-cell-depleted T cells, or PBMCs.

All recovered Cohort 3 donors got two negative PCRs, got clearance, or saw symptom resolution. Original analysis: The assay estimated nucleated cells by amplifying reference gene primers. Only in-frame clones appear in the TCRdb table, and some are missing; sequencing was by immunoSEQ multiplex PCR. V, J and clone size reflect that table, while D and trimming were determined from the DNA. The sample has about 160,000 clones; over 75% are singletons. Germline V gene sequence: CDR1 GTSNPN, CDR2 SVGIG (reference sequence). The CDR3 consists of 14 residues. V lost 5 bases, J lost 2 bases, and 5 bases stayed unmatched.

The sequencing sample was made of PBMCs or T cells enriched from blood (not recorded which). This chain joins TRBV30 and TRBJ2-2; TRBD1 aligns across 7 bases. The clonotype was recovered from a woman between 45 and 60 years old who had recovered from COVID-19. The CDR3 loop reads CAWGRQGNTGELFF. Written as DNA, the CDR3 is TGTGCCTGGGGGAGACAGGGAAACACCGGGGAGCTGTTTTTT.